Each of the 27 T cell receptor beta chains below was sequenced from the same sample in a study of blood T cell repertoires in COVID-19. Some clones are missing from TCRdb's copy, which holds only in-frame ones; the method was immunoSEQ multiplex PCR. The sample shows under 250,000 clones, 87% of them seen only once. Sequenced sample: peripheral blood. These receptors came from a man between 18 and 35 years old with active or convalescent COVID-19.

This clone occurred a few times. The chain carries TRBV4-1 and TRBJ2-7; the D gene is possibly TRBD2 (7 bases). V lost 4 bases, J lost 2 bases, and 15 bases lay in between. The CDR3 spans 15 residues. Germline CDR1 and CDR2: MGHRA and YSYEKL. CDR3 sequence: CASSPLTGGPYEQYF. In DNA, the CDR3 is TGCGCCAGCAGCCCCTTAACCGGGGGGCCCTACGAGCAGTACTTC.

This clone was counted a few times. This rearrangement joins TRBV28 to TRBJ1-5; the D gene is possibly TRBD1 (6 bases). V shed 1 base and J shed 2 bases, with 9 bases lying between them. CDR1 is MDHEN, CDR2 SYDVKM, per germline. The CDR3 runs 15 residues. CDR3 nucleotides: TGTGCCAGCAGTTTATCGGGGGGCGGCAATCAGCCCCAGCATTTT. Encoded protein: CASSLSGGGNQPQHF.

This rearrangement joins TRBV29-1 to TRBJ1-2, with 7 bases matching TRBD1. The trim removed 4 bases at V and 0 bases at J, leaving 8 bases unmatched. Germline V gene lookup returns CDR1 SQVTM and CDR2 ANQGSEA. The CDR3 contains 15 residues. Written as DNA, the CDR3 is TGCAGCGTTGGGGGACAGAAACTTACTAACTATGGCTACACCTTC. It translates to CSVGGQKLTNYGYTF.

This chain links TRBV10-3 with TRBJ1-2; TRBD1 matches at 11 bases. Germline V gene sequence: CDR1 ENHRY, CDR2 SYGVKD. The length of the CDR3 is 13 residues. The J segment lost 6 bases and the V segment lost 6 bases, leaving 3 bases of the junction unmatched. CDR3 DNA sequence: TGTGCCATCAGCCCGGGACAGGGGGATGGCTACACCTTC. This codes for CAISPGQGDGYTF.

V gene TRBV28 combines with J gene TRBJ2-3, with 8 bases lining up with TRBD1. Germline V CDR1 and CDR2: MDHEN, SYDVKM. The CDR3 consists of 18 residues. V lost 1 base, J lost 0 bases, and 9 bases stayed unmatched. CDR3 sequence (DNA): TGTGCCAGCAGTTTATATCTCCAGGGGGCGGCTAGCACAGATACGCAGTATTTT. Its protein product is CASSLYLQGAASTDTQYF.

The CDR3 DNA reads TGTGCCAGCTCACCCTTCAGGGGGCCCCAGCATTTT. Its protein product is CASSPFRGPQHF. The chain joins TRBV18 to TRBJ1-5; weak D call: TRBD1 (6 bases). Germline CDR1 and CDR2: KGHSH and LQKENI. The CDR3 totals 12 residues. V lost 3 bases and J 9 bases, leaving 9 bases between the germline ends.

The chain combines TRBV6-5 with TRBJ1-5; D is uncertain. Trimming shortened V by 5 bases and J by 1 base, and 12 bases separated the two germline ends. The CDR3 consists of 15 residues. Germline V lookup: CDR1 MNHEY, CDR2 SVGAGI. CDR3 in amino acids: CASSPGVTSNQPQHF. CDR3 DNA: TGTGCCAGCAGTCCCGGGGTGACGAGCAATCAGCCCCAGCATTTT.

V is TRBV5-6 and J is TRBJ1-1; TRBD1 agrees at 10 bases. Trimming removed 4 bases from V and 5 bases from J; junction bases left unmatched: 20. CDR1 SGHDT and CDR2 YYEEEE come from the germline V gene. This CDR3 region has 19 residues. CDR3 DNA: TGTGCCAGCAGCCGGACCCGGGACAGGGGAAGGCAAGGGGGGACTGAAGCTTTCTTT. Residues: CASSRTRDRGRQGGTEAFF. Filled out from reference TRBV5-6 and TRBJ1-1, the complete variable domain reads DAGVTQSPTHLIKTRGQQVTLRCSPKSGHDTVSWYQQALGQGPQFIFQYYEEEERQRGNFPDRFSGHQFPNYSSELNVNALLLGDSALYLCASSRTRDRGRQGGTEAFFGQGTRLTVV.

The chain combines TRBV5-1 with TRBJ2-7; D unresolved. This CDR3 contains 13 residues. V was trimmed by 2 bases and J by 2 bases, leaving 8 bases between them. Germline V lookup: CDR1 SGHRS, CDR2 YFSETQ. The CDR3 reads CASSLVYTYEQYF. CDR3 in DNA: TGCGCCAGCAGCTTAGTCTATACCTACGAGCAGTACTTC.

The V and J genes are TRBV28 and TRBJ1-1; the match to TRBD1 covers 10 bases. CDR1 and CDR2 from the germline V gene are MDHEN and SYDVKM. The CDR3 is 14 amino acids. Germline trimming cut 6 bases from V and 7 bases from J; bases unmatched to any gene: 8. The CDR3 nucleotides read TGTGCCAGCAGACCACCCCGGGACAGGGGTGAAGCTTTCTTT. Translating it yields CASRPPRDRGEAFF. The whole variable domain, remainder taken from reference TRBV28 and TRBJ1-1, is DVKVTQSSRYLVKRTGEKVFLECVQDMDHENMFWYRQDPGLGLRLIYFSYDVKMKEKGDIPEGYSVSREKKERFSLILESASTNQTSMYLCASRPPRDRGEAFFGQGTRLTVV.

In DNA, the CDR3 is TGTGCCAGCAGCTTTTTACTAGGAGGGGATGAGCAGTTCTTC. This codes for CASSFLLGGDEQFF. The V and J genes are TRBV7-9 and TRBJ2-1; the D gene is possibly TRBD2 (6 bases). Germline V gene lookup returns CDR1 SEHNR and CDR2 FQNEAQ (reference sequence). Trimming took off 3 bases at V and 8 bases at J, with 14 bases between the two ends. The CDR3 loop spans 14 amino acids. Based on the CDR3 plus reference TRBV7-9 and TRBJ2-1, the full variable domain is DTGVSQNPRHKITKRGQNVTFRCDPISEHNRLYWYRQTLGQGPEFLTYFQNEAQLEKSRLLSDRFSAERPKGSFSTLEIQRTEQGDSAMYLCASSFLLGGDEQFFGPGTRLTVL.

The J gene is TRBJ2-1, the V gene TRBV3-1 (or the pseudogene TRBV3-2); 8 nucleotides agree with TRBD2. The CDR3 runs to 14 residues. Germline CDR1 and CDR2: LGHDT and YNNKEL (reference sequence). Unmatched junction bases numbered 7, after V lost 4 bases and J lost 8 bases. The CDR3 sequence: CASSPGLAWDEQFF. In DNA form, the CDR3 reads TGTGCCAGCAGCCCCGGACTAGCTTGGGATGAGCAGTTCTTC.

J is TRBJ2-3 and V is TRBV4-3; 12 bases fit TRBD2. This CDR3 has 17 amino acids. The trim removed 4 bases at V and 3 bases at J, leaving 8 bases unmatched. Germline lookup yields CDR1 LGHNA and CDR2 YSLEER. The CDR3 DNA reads TGCGCCAGCAGCCCGGCCCCGACTAGCGGGAGTACAGATACGCAGTATTTT. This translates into CASSPAPTSGSTDTQYF.

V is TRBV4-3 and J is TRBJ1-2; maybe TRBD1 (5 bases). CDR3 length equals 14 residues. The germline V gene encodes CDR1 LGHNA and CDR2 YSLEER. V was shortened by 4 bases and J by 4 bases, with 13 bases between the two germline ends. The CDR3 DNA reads TGCGCCAGCAGCCCGATAGGGCAGGGCTATGGCTACACCTTC. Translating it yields CASSPIGQGYGYTF.

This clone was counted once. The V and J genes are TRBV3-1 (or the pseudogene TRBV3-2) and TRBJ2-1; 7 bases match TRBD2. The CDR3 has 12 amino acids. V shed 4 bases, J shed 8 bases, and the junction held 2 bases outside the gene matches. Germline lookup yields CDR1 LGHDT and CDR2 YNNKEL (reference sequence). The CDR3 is CASSRTRDEQFF. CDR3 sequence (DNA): TGTGCCAGCAGCCGGACTAGGGATGAGCAGTTCTTC.

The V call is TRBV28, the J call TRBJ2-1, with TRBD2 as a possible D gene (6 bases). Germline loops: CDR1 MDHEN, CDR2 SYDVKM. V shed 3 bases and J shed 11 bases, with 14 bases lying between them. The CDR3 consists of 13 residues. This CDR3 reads CASSFVQAGKQFF. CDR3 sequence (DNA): TGTGCCAGCAGTTTTGTTCAGGCGGGAAAGCAGTTCTTC.

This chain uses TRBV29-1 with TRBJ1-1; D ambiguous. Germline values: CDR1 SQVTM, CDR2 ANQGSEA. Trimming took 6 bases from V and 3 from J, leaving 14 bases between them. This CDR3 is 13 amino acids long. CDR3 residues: CSVIPGRDTEAFF. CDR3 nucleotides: TGCAGCGTGATCCCCGGGAGGGACACTGAAGCTTTCTTT. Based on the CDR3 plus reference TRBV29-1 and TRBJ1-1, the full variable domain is SAVISQKPSRDICQRGTSLTIQCQVDSQVTMMFWYRQQPGQSLTLIATANQGSEATYESGFVIDKFPISRPNLTFSTLTVSNMSPEDSSIYLCSVIPGRDTEAFFGQGTRLTVV.

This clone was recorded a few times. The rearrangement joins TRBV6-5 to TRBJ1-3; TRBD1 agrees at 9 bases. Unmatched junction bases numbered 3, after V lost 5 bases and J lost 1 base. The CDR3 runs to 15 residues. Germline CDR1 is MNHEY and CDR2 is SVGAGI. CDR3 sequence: CASSKDRGSGNTIYF. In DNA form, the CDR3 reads TGTGCCAGCAGTAAGGACAGGGGTTCTGGAAACACCATATATTTT.

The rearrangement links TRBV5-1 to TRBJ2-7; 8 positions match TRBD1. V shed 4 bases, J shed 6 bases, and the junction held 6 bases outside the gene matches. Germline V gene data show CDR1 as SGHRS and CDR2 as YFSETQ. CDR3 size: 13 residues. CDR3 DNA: TGCGCCAGCAGCCCGGACAGGGTGGGCGAGCAGTACTTC. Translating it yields CASSPDRVGEQYF.

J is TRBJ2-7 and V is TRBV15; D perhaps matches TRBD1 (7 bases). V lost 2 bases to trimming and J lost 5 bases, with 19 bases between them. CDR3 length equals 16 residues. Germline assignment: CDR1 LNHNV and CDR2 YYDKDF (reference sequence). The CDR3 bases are TGTGCCACCAGCAGACGAAGTCAGGGGGGCAGGGACGAGCAGTACTTC. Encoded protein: CATSRRSQGGRDEQYF. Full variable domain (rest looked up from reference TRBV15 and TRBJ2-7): DAMVIQNPRYQVTQFGKPVTLSCSQTLNHNVMYWYQQKSSQAPKLLFHYYDKDFNNEADTPDNFQSRRPNTSFCFLDIRSPGLGDTAMYLCATSRRSQGGRDEQYFGPGTRLTVT.

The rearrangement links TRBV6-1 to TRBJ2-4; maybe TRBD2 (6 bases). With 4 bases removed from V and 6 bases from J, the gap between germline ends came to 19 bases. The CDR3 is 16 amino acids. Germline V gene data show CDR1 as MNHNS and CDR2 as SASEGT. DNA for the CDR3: TGTGCCAGCAGTGCCCCAGCCACGGGACTTCTAAACATTCAGTACTTC. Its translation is CASSAPATGLLNIQYF.

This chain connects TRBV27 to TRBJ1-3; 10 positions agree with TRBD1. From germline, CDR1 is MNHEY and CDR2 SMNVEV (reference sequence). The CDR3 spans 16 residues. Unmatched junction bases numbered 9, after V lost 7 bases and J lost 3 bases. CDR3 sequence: CASKSLTGGFGNTIYF. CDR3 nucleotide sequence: TGTGCCAGCAAATCTCTGACAGGGGGCTTTGGAAACACCATATATTTT.

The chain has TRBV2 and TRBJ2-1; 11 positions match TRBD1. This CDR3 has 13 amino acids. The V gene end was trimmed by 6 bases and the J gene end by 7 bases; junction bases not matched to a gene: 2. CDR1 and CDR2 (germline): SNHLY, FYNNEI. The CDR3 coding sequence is TGTGCCAGCAGCCGGGACAGGGGGAATGAGCAGTTCTTC. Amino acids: CASSRDRGNEQFF.

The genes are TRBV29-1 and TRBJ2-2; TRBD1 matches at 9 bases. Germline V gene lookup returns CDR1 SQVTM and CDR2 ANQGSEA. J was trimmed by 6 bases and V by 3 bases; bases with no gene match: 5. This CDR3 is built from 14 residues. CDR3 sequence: CSVDFGTGSGELFF. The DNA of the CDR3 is TGCAGCGTTGATTTTGGGACAGGGTCCGGGGAGCTGTTTTTT.

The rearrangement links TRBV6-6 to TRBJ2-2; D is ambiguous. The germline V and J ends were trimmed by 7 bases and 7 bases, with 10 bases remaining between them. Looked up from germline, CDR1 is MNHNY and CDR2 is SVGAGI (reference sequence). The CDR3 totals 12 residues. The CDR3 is CASIDSLGELFF. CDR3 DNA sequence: TGTGCCAGCATCGACTCCCTCGGGGAGCTGTTTTTT.

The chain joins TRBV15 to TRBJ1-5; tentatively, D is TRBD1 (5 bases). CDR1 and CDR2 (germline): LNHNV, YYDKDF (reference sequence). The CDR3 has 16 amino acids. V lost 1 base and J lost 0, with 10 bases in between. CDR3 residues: CATSRAGLNSNQPQHF. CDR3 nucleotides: TGTGCCACCAGCAGAGCGGGACTCAATAGCAATCAGCCCCAGCATTTT.

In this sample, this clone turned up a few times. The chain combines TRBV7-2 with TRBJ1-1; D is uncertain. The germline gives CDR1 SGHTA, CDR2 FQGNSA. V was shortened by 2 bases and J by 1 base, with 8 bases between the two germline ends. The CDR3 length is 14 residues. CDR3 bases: TGTGCCAGCAGCTTATATGGGCAGAACACTGAAGCTTTCTTT. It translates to CASSLYGQNTEAFF. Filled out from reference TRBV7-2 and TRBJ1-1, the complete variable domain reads GAGVSQSPSNKVTEKGKDVELRCDPISGHTALYWYRQSLGQGLEFLIYFQGNSAPDKSGLPSDRFSAERTGGSVSTLTIQRTQQEDSAVYLCASSLYGQNTEAFFGQGTRLTVV.